Listed here is a single TCR beta chain. Its antigen remains unidentified. No base-level quality is on record; no much larger clone is a single base apart. This sample was included in a study of response to subunit inactivated influenza vaccine (dated by TCRdb to between 2017 and 2018). About the full investigation: To follow how T cells responded to a trivalent subunit inactivated influenza vaccine, the researchers relied on deep quantitative profiling of the T cell receptor repertoire. Broad study findings and their caveats: According to the authors, only a limited number of new T cells may be recruited by each seasonal influenza vaccination.

Receptors were amplified or captured by RT-PCR. Instrument on record: Illumina HiSeq 2500. The public reads were reanalyzed by TCRdb: fastp trimming at Q25, MiXCR alignment, in-frame beta chains only. A single entry per CDR3 protein holds the most common genes and DNA from its merged rows. This sample has around 650,000 distinct CDR3 sequences in its table, and around 14% of those were observed once. The biggest ten clones account for around 10% of the sample. CDR1 SGHRS and CDR2 YFSETQ were looked up in the germline V gene. The CDR3 sequence holds 15 residues, the cysteine and phenylalanine included. Of the read, only the CDR3 DNA is kept; its 45 bases are in frame from base 1. V loses 0 bases, J loses 4 bases, and the germline ends lie 8 bases apart.

The material was PBMCs from blood, obtained 11 to 12 days after vaccination. The chain joins TRBV5-1 to TRBJ2-6; TRBD1 is possibly the D segment (5 matching bases). The source of this sequence is a man in his fifties who received an inactivated influenza vaccine. Donor details come from another sample of the same person, matched by shared clones. The nucleotide sequence is given as TGCGCCAGCAGCTTGGCAGGGCCCGGGGCCAACGTCCTGACTTTC. This yields the protein CASSLAGPGANVLTF.